This is a list of T cell receptor beta chains from one sample in a study of OX40 agonist ivuxolimab in advanced cancers. Assay used: immunoSEQ multiplex PCR; TCRdb lists only in-frame clones, some missing. The table shows about 60,000 clones, with approximately 87% occurring only once. Specimen: CD4+ or CD8+ T cells sorted from blood, collected in a trial of the OX40 agonist ivuxolimab. These receptors were collected from an adult with an advanced solid tumor such as melanoma, head and neck, liver or kidney cancer. Both conserved end residues are part of each CDR3.

j_call,v_call,cdr3_aa
TRBJ2-3,TRBV6-6,CASSYGAGLVTDTQYF
TRBJ1-2,TRBV15,CATSRDRPAAYGYTF
TRBJ1-1,TRBV29-1,CSVVRGDTEAFF
TRBJ1-2,TRBV5-1,CASSLDWQDGYTF
TRBJ2-3,TRBV5-1,CASSGLTGTTDTQYF
TRBJ2-7,TRBV6-5,CASKWDTLLYEQYF
TRBJ2-7,TRBV2,CASRSFYEQYF
TRBJ2-3,TRBV25-1,CASSSTSGPRRDTQYF
TRBJ1-1,TRBV10-3,CAIALRGNTEAFF
TRBJ1-2,TRBV6-5,CASKLNSQSGGYTF
TRBJ2-1,TRBV5-6,CASSLGQVRYNEQFF
TRBJ2-7,TRBV30,CAWTRLNEQYF
TRBJ1-1,TRBV5-1,CASSPTGLNTEAFF
TRBJ2-3,TRBV15,CATSWTTADTQYF
TRBJ2-5,TRBV7-9,CASSPSDRSETQYF
TRBJ2-7,TRBV5-1,CASSHFDRSYEQYF
TRBJ2-5,TRBV2,CASARDSQETQYF
TRBJ2-3,TRBV9,CASTTTPGLGGTDTQYF
TRBJ2-7,TRBV27,CASSLSGQGSYEQYF
TRBJ2-7,TRBV10-1,CASSDGGLPYEQYF
TRBJ2-7,TRBV6-1,CASNRAGLAYEQYF
TRBJ2-7,TRBV19,CASSSIAGTGPYEQYF
TRBJ2-7,TRBV9,CASSVEPSSYEQYF
TRBJ2-2,TRBV27,CASSLLGEPRELFF
TRBJ2-1,TRBV14,CASSQLSRGGGRAVEQFF
TRBJ2-5,TRBV10-3,CAISPQGDGAQYF
TRBJ1-2,TRBV19,CASSRESLSYGYTF
TRBJ2-2,TRBV29-1,CSGRIGAANTGELFF
TRBJ1-3,TRBV28,CASSFRGSGNTIYF
TRBJ1-5,TRBV7-2,CASSVYSNQPQHF
NA,TRBV18,CASSPLRSAETYEQYF
TRBJ1-3,TRBV4-1,CASSQVGTGTTGNTIYF
TRBJ2-7,TRBV5-6,CASSRGTDYEQYF
TRBJ1-5,TRBV28,CASSSWDRDNQPQHF
TRBJ1-2,TRBV30,CAWSLSYGYTF
TRBJ2-2,TRBV11-2,CASSLVRGELFF
TRBJ1-1,TRBV5-1,CASSLGHLNTEAFF
TRBJ1-1,TRBV2,CASIWGPNTEAFF
TRBJ1-2,TRBV30,CAWSPLRAHGYTF
TRBJ1-1,TRBV18,CASSIRQGEAFF
TRBJ2-7,TRBV27,CASSNRQGVYEQYF
TRBJ1-4,TRBV7-9,CASSNSGPAEKLFF
TRBJ2-1,TRBV6-5,CASSYPTSGSLNEQFF
TRBJ2-3,TRBV5-1,CASSLGSTSGGISTDTQYF
TRBJ2-2,TRBV5-6,CASSLGHLTGELFF
TRBJ2-3,TRBV18,CASSPIPGQVGYTDTQYF
TRBJ2-7,TRBV6-5,CASSGTAYEQYF
TRBJ1-5,TRBV21-1,CASSKVIGPGNQPQHF
TRBJ2-1,TRBV27,CASSLFAPRDNEQFF
TRBJ2-6,TRBV7-6,CASSLETGASGANVLTF